The next 3 T cell receptor beta chains were all read from a single sample in a study of beta chain features in type 1 diabetes. The study, taken as a whole, reports: For Type 1 diabetes patients, all four CD4+ subsets carried TCRB CDR3s that were moderately but significantly shorter.

Their antigens are not known. Expressed TCRB transcripts were sequenced, since all the RNA that had been isolated was reverse transcribed. Here immunoSEQ multiplex PCR was the method, and the copy in TCRdb shows in-frame clones only, minus some. The repertoire holds 150,000 to 200,000 clones, roughly 60% seen once, with 0.08% to 0.1% in the top ten. Source material: naive CD4+ T cells from blood. Every receptor here comes from a man aged 30-40 years with type 1 diabetes.

CDR3 sequence: CATKISTGPGNEQYF. For the CDR3, the DNA is TGTGCCACCAAGATCTCTACTGGACCGGGCAACGAGCAGTACTTC. The chain employs TRBV7-2 and TRBJ2-7; D is unclear. Germline values: CDR1 SGHTA, CDR2 FQGNSA. The CDR3 is 15 amino acids. The V gene lost 10 bases and the J gene lost 5 bases, with 24 bases spanning the gap.

The chain joins TRBV4-1 to TRBJ2-5, with TRBD1 as a possible D gene (5 bases). V dropped 0 bases and J dropped 5 bases, with 19 bases sitting between them. Germline CDR1 MGHRA, CDR2 YSYEKL. This CDR3 has 17 amino acids. In DNA, the CDR3 is TGCGCCAGCAGCCAAGAAGGTTGGGGCAAATTCTCGGAGACCCAGTACTTC. Amino acid sequence: CASSQEGWGKFSETQYF.

In its sample, this clone was seen a few times. The chain links TRBV9 to TRBJ2-7; 12 nucleotides align to TRBD2. Trimming removed 0 bases from V and 3 bases from J; junction bases left unmatched: 4. CDR1 is SGDLS, CDR2 YYNGEE, per germline. This CDR3 is built from 16 residues. The CDR3 loop is CASSVATSGGHYEQYF. The CDR3 nucleotides read TGTGCCAGCAGCGTAGCCACTAGCGGGGGGCACTACGAGCAGTACTTC.